This T cell receptor (beta chain) was documented in a study of shared clonotypes between healthy human individuals. This clone has a handful of counts. Data came from immunoSEQ multiplex PCR; TCRdb stores just in-frame clones and leaves some out. This sample has roughly 890,000 clones, with over 90% found just once. Selected positively for CCR7 and CD45RO-negative, naive CD8 cells excluded terminally differentiated effector memory CD45RA+ cells. Germline CDR1 MDHEN, CDR2 SYDVKM. The length of the CDR3 is 16 residues. The V segment lost 5 bases and the J segment 5 bases; nucleotides outside the gene matches: 14.

Sequences were obtained from naive CD8+ T cells sorted from blood. This chain uses TRBV28 with TRBJ1-2, with TRBD1 matching 7 bases. The sequence was obtained from a man under 40 in good health. CDR3 region: CASSPEGRQGTYGYTF. The CDR3, as DNA: TGTGCCAGCAGTCCCGAGGGACGACAGGGCACGTATGGCTACACCTTC.